The entry that follows covers one TCR beta chain sequence. This specimen belongs to a study of T cells expressing NK-cell markers. TCRdb reprocessed the 5' RACE reads and reports one entry per CDR3 protein, with no DNA. This repertoire includes 400,000 to 550,000 distinct CDR3 sequences. The CDR3 has 12 amino acids. Germline V gene lookup returns CDR1 SQVTM and CDR2 ANQGSEA. The rearrangement uses TRBV29-1 and TRBJ2-1. The sample taken for sequencing was blood T cells: a sorted CD56 or NKG2C T cell subset, CD4+ or CD8+ T cells, or bulk PBMC T cells (not recorded which). The sequence derives from a woman aged 18-70 years in good health. The CDR3 protein is CSVVLPVDEQFF.